A selection of T cell receptor beta chains follows, all from one sample in a study of cytomegalovirus exposure and HLA in healthy donors. Clones were sequenced by immunoSEQ multiplex PCR, and TCRdb holds only the in-frame ones, with some missing. The repertoire has approximately 110,000 clones, over 60% of them found once; the top ten carry roughly 3.5%. Material for sequencing was PBMCs. These receptors all stem from a human donor in good health. CDR3s include the opening cysteine and the closing phenylalanine or tryptophan. A D gene is named only where the DNA matches it firmly. Size tells how often a clone was seen (once, few, many) or the class of an expanded clone, and some rows leave it out.

d_call j_call clone_size v_call cdr3_nt cdr3_aa
TRBD2 TRBJ2-1 few TRBV5-1 TGCGCCAGCAGCTTGGGGTCTAGCGGGAACAATGAGCAGTTCTTC CASSLGSSGNNEQFF
TRBD2 TRBJ2-5 . TRBV19 TGTGCCAGTAGTCCAGGGACTAGCGGGAGAGAGACCCAGTACTTC CASSPGTSGRETQYF
. TRBJ2-1 . TRBV25-1 TGTGCCAGCAGTGCCCCCCCAGGGGAAGAGGCCTACAATGAGCAGTTCTTC CASSAPPGEEAYNEQFF
TRBD1 TRBJ1-5 . TRBV27 TGTGCCAGCAGTTTAGGGGGGCCAGGGGGGCCCCAGCATTTT CASSLGGPGGPQHF
TRBD2 TRBJ2-5 . TRBV18 TGTGCCAGCTCACCAGCGGGGGGCGTGGTGACCCAGTACTTC CASSPAGGVVTQYF
. TRBJ2-1 few TRBV6-5 TGTGCCAGCAGTTCCGACACAAATGAGCAGTTCTTC CASSSDTNEQFF
TRBD1 TRBJ1-2 . TRBV25-1 TGTGCCAGCAGTGACCCCCGGACAGGGATCTATGGCTACACCTTC CASSDPRTGIYGYTF
. TRBJ1-2 . TRBV19 TGTGCCAGTAGTATATCGCGACAAACTAACTATGGCTACACCTTC CASSISRQTNYGYTF
TRBD1 TRBJ1-2 . TRBV15 TGTGCCACCAGCAGAGATTTGGGACAGGGTGGAGGAGACTATGGCTACACCTTC CATSRDLGQGGGDYGYTF
. TRBJ2-6 . TRBV5-1 TGCGCCAGCAGCTGGGGGGGGTACAGGGCTGGGGCCAACGTCCTGACTTTC CASSWGGYRAGANVLTF
. TRBJ2-7 . TRBV29-1 TGCAGCGTTGTCGCTAGCGTCTACGAGCAGTACTTC CSVVASVYEQYF
. TRBJ1-2 . TRBV13 TGTGCCAGCAGCTTAGGTACAGGGAACTATGGCTACACCTTC CASSLGTGNYGYTF
TRBD1 TRBJ2-5 . TRBV28 TGTGCCAGCAGTAACCCGGGACAGGGGAAAGAGACCCAGTACTTC CASSNPGQGKETQYF
TRBD1 TRBJ2-7 . TRBV14 TGTGCCAGCAGCCACCCGACCAGGGGGGAGCAGTACTTC CASSHPTRGEQYF
. TRBJ2-1 . TRBV27 TGTGCCAGCAGTTTATCTGGCCGGGAACCATACAATGAGCAGTTCTTC CASSLSGREPYNEQFF
. TRBJ2-6 . TRBV7-9 TGTGCCAGCAGCCAAGCTTCCTCTGGGGCCAACGTCCTGACTTTC CASSQASSGANVLTF
TRBD2 TRBJ2-1 . TRBV18 TGTGCCAGCTCACCAATAGCGGGACCGACCTACAATGAGCAGTTCTTC CASSPIAGPTYNEQFF
TRBD2 TRBJ2-7 . TRBV28 TGTGCCAGCAGTCACGGGAGTAGCGGGAGAGACGAGCAGTACTTC CASSHGSSGRDEQYF
. TRBJ2-7 . TRBV13 TGTGCCAGCAGCTTAGGGACGGAGACTTACGAGCAGTACTTC CASSLGTETYEQYF
. TRBJ1-3 few TRBV18 TGTGCCAGCTCACTACAGCACTCCTCTGGAAACACCATATATTTT CASSLQHSSGNTIYF
. TRBJ2-1 . TRBV27 TGTGCCAGCGGTTCGTCCGGGACATGGAAACATGAGCAGTTCTTC CASGSSGTWKHEQFF